What follows is one T cell receptor (beta chain) and its context. Its matching antigen is unknown. Deletions cut 0 bases from V and 7 bases from J, with 19 bases between. CDR1 ENHRY and CDR2 SYGVKD come from the germline V gene. CDR3 size: 16 residues. The data originate from a study of post-analysis software for immune sequencing data. Whole-study results and caveats: The study found TRBV5-6, TRBV5-1 and TRBV20-1 among about 5 TRBV segments more frequent in patients than controls.

Every TCR beta cDNA library bore unique molecular identifiers. TCRdb independently ran MiXCR on the PCR reads; one entry per CDR3 protein. The sample records roughly 600,000 distinct CDR3 sequences, 44% being singletons. The rearrangement joins TRBV10-3 to TRBJ2-7, with a possible D match to TRBD1 (7 bases). This receptor was taken from a girl aged 5-17 years with multiple sclerosis. Sequenced: blood. CDR3: CAISESGHRGGGEQYF. The CDR3 coding sequence is TGTGCCATCAGTGAGTCAGGACACAGGGGTGGAGGGGAGCAGTACTTC.